The 9 T cell receptor beta chains presented below share a single source sample, sequenced in a study of cytomegalovirus exposure and HLA in healthy donors. Vbeta (60) and Jbeta (13) primers were used in the PCR. Libraries were prepared by immunoSEQ multiplex PCR; TCRdb keeps only in-frame clonotypes and omits some of them. The sample has roughly 250,000 clones; under 80% are singletons. The material sequenced was PBMCs. These receptors all stem from a female donor in good health and CMV-seronegative.

This chain uses TRBV14 with TRBJ2-1; no clear D gene. Between the trimmed V and J ends, which lost 1 base and 9 bases, there was a span of 13 bases. There are 14 residues in the CDR3. The germline CDR1 and CDR2 sequences are SGHDN and FVKESK. The CDR3 sequence is CASSQGSWAGEQFF. Written as DNA, the CDR3 is TGTGCCAGCAGCCAAGGCTCTTGGGCCGGTGAGCAGTTCTTC.

The gene calls are TRBV7-8 and TRBJ1-3; D gene uncertain. In germline, CDR1 is SGHVS, CDR2 FQNEAQ. The V end lost 2 bases, the J end lost 1 base, and 9 bases lay between the germline ends. The CDR3 is 15 amino acids. For the CDR3, the DNA is TGTGCCAGCAGCTTATCGGCAGGATCTGGAAACACCATATATTTT. Translated: CASSLSAGSGNTIYF.

This clone has only a few counts. The rearrangement uses TRBV6-5 and TRBJ2-2; TRBD1 matches at 7 bases. With V trimmed by 6 bases and J by 5 bases, 9 bases remained unmatched. CDR1 is MNHEY, CDR2 SVGAGI, per germline. There are 15 residues in the CDR3. CDR3 protein: CASRRTGAVTGELFF. In DNA form, the CDR3 reads TGTGCCAGCAGACGTACAGGGGCGGTAACCGGGGAGCTGTTTTTT.

The rearrangement links TRBV6-1 to TRBJ1-2; 11 nucleotides line up with TRBD1. The ends lost 4 bases at V and 2 bases at J; junction bases unmatched: 6. Germline V gene lookup returns CDR1 MNHNS and CDR2 SASEGT. The CDR3 is 16 residues long. DNA of the CDR3: TGTGCCAGCAGTGTCGGACAGGGGGCCGCCAACTATGGCTACACCTTC. As protein: CASSVGQGAANYGYTF.

The chain has TRBV30 and TRBJ1-5; possible D gene TRBD1, 6 bases. The CDR3 contains 13 residues. Germline CDR1 and CDR2: GTSNPN and SVGIG (reference sequence). V lost 3 bases to trimming and J lost 1 base, with 7 bases between them. CDR3 coding DNA: TGTGCCTGGAGAGGACAGAGCAATCAGCCCCAGCATTTT. Translating it yields CAWRGQSNQPQHF. Filled out from reference TRBV30 and TRBJ1-5, the complete variable domain reads SQTIHQWPATLVQPVGSPLSLECTVEGTSNPNLYWYRQAAGRGLQLLFYSVGIGQISSEVPQNLSASRPQDRQFILSSKKLLLSDSGFYLCAWRGQSNQPQHFGDGTRLSIL.

The rearrangement links TRBV5-1 to TRBJ1-1; a possible D gene is TRBD1 (5 bases). The CDR3 is made up of 14 amino acids. Trimming stripped 0 bases from V and 3 bases from J, with 9 bases between. The V gene's germline CDR1 is SGHRS and CDR2 YFSETQ. For the CDR3, the DNA is TGCGCCAGCAGCTTGGGGGGCCGCGACACTGAAGCTTTCTTT. It encodes CASSLGGRDTEAFF.

The chain combines TRBV5-1 with TRBJ2-7, with D perhaps matching TRBD1 (6 bases). Per the germline V gene, CDR1 is SGHRS and CDR2 is YFSETQ. The V gene lost 3 bases and the J gene lost 6 bases, with 13 bases spanning the gap. CDR3 length: 13 amino acids. The CDR3 sequence is CASSSQGGIEQYF. In nucleotides, the CDR3 is TGCGCCAGCAGCTCACAGGGCGGTATCGAGCAGTACTTC.

This chain uses TRBV7-2 with TRBJ2-7, with TRBD2 matching over 12 bases. Germline CDR1 reads SGHTA; CDR2 reads FQGNSA. The ends lost 2 bases at V and 3 bases at J; junction bases unmatched: 2. This CDR3 is built from 15 residues. The CDR3 DNA is TGTGCCAGCAGCTTAAGGACTAGCGGGGTCTACGAGCAGTACTTC. It codes for CASSLRTSGVYEQYF.

This clone was recorded once. The chain uses TRBV2 and TRBJ2-2; D ambiguous. CDR1 is SNHLY and CDR2 is FYNNEI in the germline V gene. This CDR3 comprises 13 residues. Trimming removed 5 bases at V and 6 bases at J, with 10 bases between. Here the CDR3 reads CASSQDAAGELFF. In DNA, the CDR3 is TGTGCCAGCAGTCAAGATGCGGCCGGGGAGCTGTTTTTT.